One sample yielded the 4 T cell receptor beta chains listed below, sequenced in a study of CD8 T cells in Susac syndrome. Reverse transcription of about 0.5 to 1 ug RNA was carried out with random hexamers. TCRdb reanalysed the immunoSEQ multiplex PCR reads using MiXCR and keeps one entry per CDR3 protein. The sample has 150,000 to 200,000 distinct CDR3 sequences; approximately 94% are singletons. Sequencing was carried out using CD4+ T cells from PBMCs. The receptor source for this set is a human donor with multiple sclerosis.

This chain links TRBV27 with TRBJ2-5; 10 nucleotides align to TRBD2. Per the germline V gene, CDR1 is MNHEY and CDR2 is SMNVEV (reference sequence). This CDR3 region has 14 residues. The junction had 4 bases not matched to a gene; V was cut back by 5 bases and J by 4 bases. The CDR3 sequence: CASSVLAGRETQYF. The CDR3 DNA reads as TGTGCCAGCAGTGTACTAGCGGGGAGAGAGACCCAGTACTTC.

V usage is TRBV7-9 and J usage is TRBJ2-2, with 9 bases matching TRBD1. This CDR3 has 16 amino acids. Germline CDR1 and CDR2: SEHNR and FQNEAQ (reference sequence). Trimming cost V 3 bases and J 4 bases; bases outside gene matches: 6. The DNA of the CDR3 is TGTGCCAGCAGCTTCCAACAGGGGGCAAGCACCGGGGAGCTGTTTTTT. Its translation: CASSFQQGASTGELFF.

This chain uses TRBV5-1 with TRBJ1-1; a weak D match, TRBD1 (5 bases). Trimming removed 0 bases from V and 4 bases from J, with 13 bases in between. The CDR3 extends over 15 amino acids. Germline V gives CDR1 SGHRS, CDR2 YFSETQ. The DNA of the CDR3 is TGCGCCAGCAGCTTGGTCCCGGGGGGTAGCACTGAAGCTTTCTTT. Translation gives CASSLVPGGSTEAFF.

V gene TRBV30 combines with J gene TRBJ1-3, with D perhaps TRBD1 (5 bases). With 5 bases removed from V and 8 bases from J, the gap between germline ends came to 19 bases. CDR3 length: 14 amino acids. Germline CDR1 and CDR2: GTSNPN and SVGIG (reference sequence). The CDR3 DNA reads as TGTGCCTGGTCCCGGGGGGGGAAGGGAGACACCATATATTTT. Translating it yields CAWSRGGKGDTIYF.